The rows below give T cell receptor beta chains drawn from one sample of a study of T cells after posttransplantation cyclophosphamide. Sequencing used immunoSEQ multiplex PCR; TCRdb keeps in-frame clones, though not all of them. Of 1,500 or so clones detected, 70% to 85% appear once; the ten largest clones hold about 11%. Source: CD4+ T cells sorted from PBMCs, taken more than 210 days after allogeneic stem cell transplant with posttransplant cyclophosphamide. The receptors were sampled from a female patient in her 60s who received an allogeneic stem cell transplant from an unrelated donor, was CMV-positive, and had acute GVHD only. Some of the T cells might come from the graft donor. Both conserved end residues are part of each CDR3. A D gene is named only where the DNA matches it firmly. Clone size is not always given. Where it is, it says once, few, many or a class for expanded clones.

V	J	D	size	DNA	CDR3
TRBV28	TRBJ1-5	TRBD1	.	TGTGCCAGCAGCCGGGGGGGACAGATTCAGCCCCAGCATTTT	CASSRGGQIQPQHF
TRBV25-1	TRBJ1-6	TRBD1	.	TGTGCCAGCAGCGGGGACCAGGGGGCGGCAGGACCCCTCCACTTT	CASSGDQGAAGPLHF
TRBV19	TRBJ2-3	.	.	TGTGCCAGTAGTATCCGGGCCCGAGGCGGGACAGATACGCAGTATTTT	CASSIRARGGTDTQYF
TRBV5-6	TRBJ2-2	.	.	TGTGCCAGCAGCTTGTTGTTAGCTCTACCACCTAACACCGGGGAGCTGTTTTTT	CASSLLLALPPNTGELFF
TRBV6-5	TRBJ1-6	TRBD1	.	TGTGCCAGCAGTTTCTCTGGGACAGCAAATTCCCCCCTCCACTTT	CASSFSGTANSPLHF
TRBV27	TRBJ2-1	TRBD2	.	TGTGCCAGCAGTTACTCGACTAGCGGGGCTTACAATGAGCAGTTCTTC	CASSYSTSGAYNEQFF
TRBV6-1	TRBJ2-5	TRBD2	few	TGTGCCAGCTCGGGGGGAGAGACCCAGTACTTC	CASSGGETQYF
TRBV5-1	TRBJ1-2	TRBD1	.	TGCGCCAGCAGCCTGACAGGGATATTACTTGGCTACACCTTC	CASSLTGILLGYTF
TRBV10-3	TRBJ2-5	TRBD2	.	TGTGCCATCGGCGGGGGGGCCCTTGAGACCCAGTACTTC	CAIGGGALETQYF
TRBV29-1	TRBJ2-7	.	.	TGCAGCGTTGAAAGGGGCGGCTACGAGCAGTACTTC	CSVERGGYEQYF
TRBV30	TRBJ1-5	TRBD1	.	TGTGCCTGGAGTGTAGGGACAGAGCAGCCCCAGCATTTT	CAWSVGTEQPQHF
TRBV7-9	TRBJ1-3	.	few	TGTGCCAGCAGCCGCAGGGAACACTCTGGAAACACCATATATTTT	CASSRREHSGNTIYF
TRBV5-8	TRBJ2-7	.	few	TGTGCCAGCAGCTTGGGGAGGGCAAACCGGGCCTACGAGCAGTACTTC	CASSLGRANRAYEQYF
TRBV14	TRBJ1-6	.	.	TGTGCCAGCAGCCAAGATCGTACTGTCTATTCCCCCCTCCACTTT	CASSQDRTVYSPLHF
TRBV19	TRBJ1-2	.	.	TGTGCCAGTAGTAATTTCGGTGCAGGGTCCCTTGGCTACACCTTC	CASSNFGAGSLGYTF
TRBV6-6	TRBJ2-3	TRBD2	.	TGTGCCAGCAAGCGAAGGACTAGCGGGGGAGATACGCAGTATTTT	CASKRRTSGGDTQYF
TRBV28	TRBJ2-1	.	.	TGTGCCAGCAGTTTATTTCGGGAGAGGACCTACAATGAGCAGTTCTTC	CASSLFRERTYNEQFF
TRBV7-8	TRBJ2-2	.	.	TGTGCCAGCAGCTTAGGACTTGACACCGGGGAGCTGTTTTTT	CASSLGLDTGELFF
TRBV7-2	TRBJ2-1	.	.	TGTGCCAGCAGCTTATCGGCAGCGGTATACAATGAGCAGTTCTTC	CASSLSAAVYNEQFF
TRBV5-1	TRBJ2-1	TRBD1	.	TGCGCCAGCAGCTTGAGGGACAGTACCTACAATGAGCAGTTCTTC	CASSLRDSTYNEQFF
TRBV5-1	TRBJ1-4	TRBD1	.	TGCGCCAGCAGCTTGGGGACAGGGGACGAAAAACTGTTTTTT	CASSLGTGDEKLFF
TRBV30	TRBJ1-4	TRBD1	once	TGTGCCTGGAGTGGCAGGGGGCTTAAAAAACTGTTTTTT	CAWSGRGLKKLFF
TRBV5-4	TRBJ2-5	TRBD2	few	TGTGCCAGCAGCGTGAGACCGGGACCTAGCGGGGAGACCCAGTACTTC	CASSVRPGPSGETQYF
TRBV25-1	TRBJ1-2	.	few	TGTGCCAGCAGTGAGGCGGGAGGCTACACCTTC	CASSEAGGYTF
TRBV29-1	TRBJ2-5	TRBD1	.	TGCAGCGCAACGGGACAGATTGGGGGGACCCAGTACTTC	CSATGQIGGTQYF
TRBV6-6	TRBJ2-7	TRBD1	.	TGTGCCAGCAGAGTAGACAGGGAAAGCCGCGAGCAGTACTTC	CASRVDRESREQYF
TRBV6-1	TRBJ2-1	TRBD2	.	TGTGCCAGCAGTACACGACTAGCGGGAGGGGTGAAGCAGTTCTTC	CASSTRLAGGVKQFF
TRBV5-5	TRBJ2-1	TRBD2	.	TGTGCCAGCAGCTTGGAGATGGGAGCGGGGTTGGTTGAGCAGTTCTTC	CASSLEMGAGLVEQFF
TRBV25-1	TRBJ1-1	.	.	TGTGCCAGCAGTGACGTAAGGGGGGGGGCGAACACTGAAGCTTTCTTT	CASSDVRGGANTEAFF
TRBV5-6	TRBJ1-2	TRBD1	.	TGTGCCAGCAGCTTGGTTCAGGGGGCAAGTGGCTACACCTTC	CASSLVQGASGYTF
TRBV15	TRBJ2-7	TRBD1	.	TGTGCCACCAGCAGCTCCCGGGACAGGTACGAGCAGTACTTC	CATSSSRDRYEQYF
TRBV28	TRBJ1-5	.	.	TGTGCCAGCCAAAACCAGAGACAATCCCAGCATTTT	CASQNQRQSQHF
TRBV9	TRBJ2-3	.	.	TGTGCCAGCAGCCCAGACGGGGGTATTAAAGATACGCAGTATTTT	CASSPDGGIKDTQYF
TRBV7-9	TRBJ1-1	TRBD1	.	TGTGCCAGCAGCAAAGGGGACAGGGGAGGCGCTGAAGCTTTCTTT	CASSKGDRGGAEAFF
TRBV11-1	TRBJ2-7	TRBD2	.	TGTGCCAGCAGCTTAGCTCCGACTAGCGGGGCTTACGAGCAGTACTTC	CASSLAPTSGAYEQYF
TRBV30	TRBJ1-2	TRBD1	.	TGTGCCTGGGATTGGACAGGGGGCTCCAGGAACTATGGCTACACCTTC	CAWDWTGGSRNYGYTF
TRBV5-8	TRBJ2-1	.	once	TGTGCCAGCAGCTTGGCTCCCGACAGAGCATCATTTTGGGTTAATGAGCAGTTCTTC	CASSLAPDRASFWVNEQFF
TRBV11-2	TRBJ2-7	.	.	TGTGCCAGCAGCTTTACGGGGGAGCAGTACTTC	CASSFTGEQYF
TRBV7-2	TRBJ1-1	.	.	TGTGCCAGCAGCTTAGACAGCCACACTGAAGCTTTCTTT	CASSLDSHTEAFF
TRBV5-1	TRBJ2-7	TRBD2	.	TGCGCCTCGACGCTAGCGGGAGGGACCTACGAGCAGTACTTC	CASTLAGGTYEQYF
TRBV5-1	TRBJ2-1	.	.	TGCGCCAGCAGCTCCTCCGGGACTCATAATGAGCAGTTCTTC	CASSSSGTHNEQFF
TRBV11-2	TRBJ1-6	.	.	TGTGCCAGCAGCTCCGGGACAAGTGACACATATAATTCACCCCTCCACTTT	CASSSGTSDTYNSPLHF
TRBV30	TRBJ2-7	TRBD2	.	TGTGCCTGGAGTCCGGGACTAGCGGGATCCTACGAGCAGTACTTC	CAWSPGLAGSYEQYF
TRBV7-2	TRBJ1-4	.	.	TGTGCCAGCGGACGGGAGGCATTCGGTGAAAAACTGTTTTTT	CASGREAFGEKLFF
TRBV6-1	TRBJ2-7	.	.	TGTGCCAGCAGTGAAGACCCCCGAACAGGGTGGGGGTACGAGCAGTACTTC	CASSEDPRTGWGYEQYF
TRBV2	TRBJ2-1	.	.	TGTGCCAGCAGTGGGGACTCATCCACGGTGAAGCAGTTCTTC	CASSGDSSTVKQFF
TRBV19	TRBJ1-6	.	.	TGTGCCAGTAGTATCCAGTATAATTCCCCCCTCCACTTT	CASSIQYNSPLHF
TRBV27	TRBJ2-2	TRBD2	.	TGTGCCAGCAGTTTGGTAGGGAGGGTGAACACCGGGGAGCTGTTTTTT	CASSLVGRVNTGELFF
TRBV4-1	TRBJ1-2	.	.	TGCGCCAGCAGCCCAACTCAGGTGGACATCTATGGCTACACCTTC	CASSPTQVDIYGYTF
TRBV7-8	TRBJ1-3	.	.	TGTGCCAGCAGCGGCACCTTCGAAGACACCATATATTTT	CASSGTFEDTIYF